This T cell receptor (beta chain) came from a study of blood T cells in healthy people across ages. This clonotype was counted a single time. What it binds is not known. Using a J-beta primer mix together with a sample-barcoded 5' primer, a second PCR was run for roughly 7 to 12 cycles. Unique molecular identifiers of 12 random nucleotides labeled each cDNA. TCRdb re-called the 5' RACE reads with MiXCR, one entry per CDR3 protein. The sample lists 800,000 to 950,000 distinct CDR3 sequences, about 34% occurring once. Per-sample PBMC isolation yielded at least 6 million cells. Study results and limitations: Any conclusive comparison of naive versus antigen-experienced cells was prevented by using unsorted PBMCs.

This TCR was recovered from a young man in good health. Sequenced material: blood.

The CDR3 region has the DNA TGTGCCAGCAGCTTCAGGGGAGGGGAGCAGTTCTTC. This encodes CASSFRGGEQFF. The chain employs TRBV7-2 and TRBJ2-1; a possible D gene is TRBD2 (7 bases). Germline loops: CDR1 SGHTA, CDR2 FQGNSA. This CDR3 is built from 12 residues. Trimming cost V 3 bases and J 10 bases, with 10 bases left between them.